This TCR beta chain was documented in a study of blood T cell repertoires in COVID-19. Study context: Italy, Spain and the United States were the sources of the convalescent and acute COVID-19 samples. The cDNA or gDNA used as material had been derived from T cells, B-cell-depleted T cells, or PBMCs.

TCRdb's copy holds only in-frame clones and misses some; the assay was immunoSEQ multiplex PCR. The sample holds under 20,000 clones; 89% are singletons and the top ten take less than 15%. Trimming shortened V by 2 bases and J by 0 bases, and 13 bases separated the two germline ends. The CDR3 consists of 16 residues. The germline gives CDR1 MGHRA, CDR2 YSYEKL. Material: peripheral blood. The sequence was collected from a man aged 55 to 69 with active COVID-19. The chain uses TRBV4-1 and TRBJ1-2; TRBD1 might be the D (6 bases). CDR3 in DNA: TGCGCCAGCAGCCAAATCCCACAGGGCCCTAACTATGGCTACACCTTC. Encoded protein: CASSQIPQGPNYGYTF.